This is a list of T cell receptor beta chains from one sample in a study of identical twins. TCRdb re-called the 5' RACE reads through MiXCR, storing one row per CDR3 protein. This sample has 430,000 or so distinct CDR3 sequences; 24% occur once, and the top ten carry about 3%. These same records also appear under a second study, on T cells expressing NK-cell markers.

Sequenced: CD4+ T cells sorted from blood. These receptors all stem from a woman younger than 30 in good health. The conserved cysteine and the conserved F or W are not part of the CDR3 here. The size field is filled for only some rows; it gives once, few, many or a size class.

SARKGTQTDTQY	NA	TRBV20-1	TRBJ2-3
SATPSGSTDTQY	NA	TRBV20-1	TRBJ2-3
ASSLRAGGRTSTDTQY	many	TRBV11-2	TRBJ2-3
ASSLAGTDNEQF	many	TRBV5-1	TRBJ2-1
ASSPSTSGPKGDTQY	NA	TRBV7-9	TRBJ2-3
SATKGGGNTEAF	NA	TRBV20-1	TRBJ1-1
SGERLGDTQY	few	TRBV20-1	TRBJ2-3
SASSGERVTDTQY	NA	TRBV20-1	TRBJ2-3
ASTGQGFYEQY	few	TRBV12-3/TRBV12-4	TRBJ2-7
ASSRNTDRGLLHEQF	few	TRBV7-2	TRBJ2-1
SAREGGQSSYEQY	NA	TRBV20-1	TRBJ2-7
ASSEQGPVVTEAF	NA	TRBV5-1	TRBJ1-1
ASKDRGVNEQF	NA	TRBV2	TRBJ2-1
SAQDRGVNNEQF	few	TRBV20-1	TRBJ2-1
AAAPGYGELF	NA	TRBV10-3	TRBJ2-2
ASSFGQVQETQY	few	TRBV5-5	TRBJ2-5